These 16 T cell receptor beta chains came from one sample sequenced in a study of T cell repertoires in cytomegalovirus infection. TCRdb itself ran the reads through MiXCR, one entry per CDR3 protein. The table includes approximately 500,000 distinct CDR3 sequences, 16% detected once. The sequenced material came from CD8+ T cells from PBMCs. The receptors derive from a human donor in good health (CMV status not recorded). Some clones in this sample may be carry-over from other donors' samples.

The sample holds a few counts of this clonotype. This CDR3 is CASSYSSWVGGDEKLFF. The CDR3 bases are TGTGCCAGCAGTTACTCGAGTTGGGTTGGGGGTGACGAAAAACTGTTTTTT. The chain couples TRBV6-6 to TRBJ1-4; a possible D gene is TRBD1 (5 bases). Germline V gene sequence: CDR1 MNHNY, CDR2 SVGAGI (reference sequence). The CDR3 extends over 17 amino acids. Deletions cut 0 bases from V and 8 bases from J, with 19 bases between.

This clonotype appeared a few times. J is TRBJ2-3 and V is TRBV28, with D perhaps given as TRBD1 or TRBD2 (5 bases each). Germline loops: CDR1 MDHEN, CDR2 SYDVKM. The CDR3 covers 17 residues. The V end was cut by 8 bases, the J end by 2 bases, with 23 bases between. DNA of the CDR3: TGTGCCAGCGAAACCCAGGTGGGGGTTGCGGCCACAGATACGCAGTATTTT. Translation: CASETQVGVAATDTQYF.

This chain connects TRBV10-3 to TRBJ2-1, with 10 positions matching TRBD2. Germline CDR1 is ENHRY and CDR2 is SYGVKD. V trimming: 11 bases; J trimming: 4 bases; junction bases outside the gene matches: 8. This CDR3 is built from 14 residues. The DNA for the CDR3 is TGTGCCGTTACCGAGCGGGAGGGGTACAATGAGCAGTTCTTC. Translated, it gives CAVTEREGYNEQFF.

This clonotype was seen only a few times. The rearrangement joins TRBV6-5 to TRBJ2-7; TRBD2 matches 11 bases. Trimming took 5 bases from V and 2 from J; bases not matched to a gene: 8. This CDR3 spans 16 amino acids. Germline assignment: CDR1 MNHEY and CDR2 SVGAGI. CDR3 protein: CASSEILAGETYEQYF. The CDR3 DNA is TGTGCCAGCAGTGAGATACTAGCGGGAGAAACCTACGAGCAGTACTTC.

The V gene is TRBV6-6, the J gene TRBJ1-4; D is uncertain. Trimming left V 7 bases short and J 3 bases short, with 15 bases between. Germline V lookup: CDR1 MNHNY, CDR2 SVGAGI (reference sequence). The CDR3 is 15 residues long. CDR3 nucleotides: TGTGCCAGCATAGTCGAAGTGGGGTCTAATGAAAAACTGTTTTTT. Its translation is CASIVEVGSNEKLFF.

Ten or more counts support this clonotype. The chain has TRBV4-1 and TRBJ2-2; no firm D call. V was pared by 0 bases and J by 8 bases, with 13 bases between. The CDR3 covers 15 residues. Germline V CDR1 and CDR2: MGHRA, YSYEKL. CDR3 loop: CASSQEDLSAGELFF. DNA for the CDR3: TGCGCCAGCAGCCAAGAGGACCTCTCAGCTGGGGAGCTGTTTTTT.

This clonotype was seen repeatedly, ten times or more. The rearrangement uses TRBV7-3 and TRBJ1-1; D is undetermined. V lost 0 bases and J 1 base, leaving 9 bases between the germline ends. This CDR3 region has 15 residues. Germline-derived CDR1 and CDR2 are SGHTA and FQGTGA. DNA for the CDR3: TGTGCCAGCAGCTTAACTGGCAGACCGAACACTGAAGCTTTCTTT. It translates to CASSLTGRPNTEAFF.

This clonotype has a handful of counts. The rearrangement joins TRBV19 to TRBJ1-5, with D hard to call. The CDR3 is made up of 15 amino acids. From germline, CDR1 is LNHDA and CDR2 SQIVND (reference sequence). The V gene lost 8 bases and the J gene lost 0 bases, with 14 bases spanning the gap. This CDR3 is CASQAGRDSNQPQHF. CDR3 bases: TGTGCCAGTCAGGCCGGCCGAGATAGCAATCAGCCCCAGCATTTT.

The chain recombines TRBV6-5 with TRBJ1-2, with D perhaps TRBD1 (5 bases). This CDR3 is built from 13 residues. The V end lost 10 bases, the J end lost 3 bases, and 15 bases lay between the germline ends. Germline assignment: CDR1 MNHEY and CDR2 SVGAGI. Here the CDR3 DNA reads TGTGCCACTTCTAGGCAGGGCCACTATGGCTACACCTTC. Its protein product is CATSRQGHYGYTF.

The chain has TRBV5-4 and TRBJ1-2, with TRBD1 matching 7 bases. Germline trimming cut 4 bases from V and 4 bases from J; bases unmatched to any gene: 16. Germline V gene sequence: CDR1 SGHNT, CDR2 YYREEE (reference sequence). CDR3 length: 17 residues. The CDR3 here is CASSLPGGGGEFYGYTF. DNA for the CDR3: TGTGCCAGCAGCCTGCCCGGGGGAGGGGGCGAGTTCTATGGCTACACCTTC.

This chain links TRBV4-2 with TRBJ2-3; 7 bases map to TRBD1. V shed 2 bases and J 5 bases; nucleotides not matched to a gene: 19. The CDR3 length is 19 residues. CDR1 is LGHNA and CDR2 is YNFKEQ in the germline V gene. CDR3 sequence reads: CASSQRPQPRGPSEDTQYF. CDR3 DNA: TGTGCCAGCAGCCAAAGGCCCCAGCCGAGGGGGCCATCGGAAGATACGCAGTATTTT.

This clonotype occurred many times. The rearrangement uses TRBV19 and TRBJ2-1; no clear D. Trimming left V 1 base short and J 1 base short, with 5 bases between. The CDR3 extends over 14 amino acids. CDR1 and CDR2 from the germline V gene are LNHDA and SQIVND (reference sequence). The CDR3 region has the DNA TGTGCCAGTAGTATAGGGGGTTCCTACAATGAGCAGTTCTTC. This translates into CASSIGGSYNEQFF.

This clonotype was observed many times. CDR3 region: CASSLAGGPNEQFF. The CDR3 nucleotides are TGTGCCAGCAGCTTAGCGGGAGGGCCAAATGAGCAGTTCTTC. This chain links TRBV19 with TRBJ2-1; 11 positions agree with TRBD2. This CDR3 has 14 residues. CDR1 is LNHDA, CDR2 SQIVND, per germline (reference sequence). After removal of 9 bases from V and 7 bases from J, the junction contained 8 bases not matched to a gene. Full variable domain (missing parts from reference TRBV19 and TRBJ2-1): DGGITQSPKYLFRKEGQNVTLSCEQNLNHDAMYWYRQDPGQGLRLIYYSQIVNDFQKGDIAEGYSVSREKKESFPLTVTSAQKNPTAFYLCASSLAGGPNEQFFGPGTRLTVL.

This rearrangement joins TRBV7-9 to TRBJ2-3; a weak D match, TRBD2 (6 bases). Trimming removed 7 bases at V and 2 bases at J, with 13 bases between. Germline CDR1 reads SEHNR; CDR2 reads FQNEAQ (reference sequence). The CDR3 spans 14 residues. The CDR3 sequence is CASMSGGTTDTQYF. CDR3 nucleotides: TGTGCCAGCATGTCAGGAGGGACCACAGATACGCAGTATTTT.

The table lists this clonotype with a few counts. The chain joins TRBV11-2 to TRBJ2-5; 11 bases match TRBD2. The trim removed 2 bases at V and 5 bases at J, leaving 10 bases unmatched. The length of the CDR3 is 17 residues. Germline V CDR1 and CDR2: SGHAT, FQNNGV. CDR3 DNA: TGTGCCAGCAGCTTAATGGGACTAGCGGCCCCGCGGGAGACCCAGTACTTC. Amino acid sequence: CASSLMGLAAPRETQYF.

This clonotype has at least ten counts. V and J are TRBV6-2 or TRBV6-3 and TRBJ2-1, with D possibly matching TRBD2 (5 bases). CDR1 and CDR2 from the germline V gene are MNHEY and SVGEGT. V dropped 6 bases and J dropped 6 bases, with 15 bases sitting between them. There are 14 residues in the CDR3. The DNA for the CDR3 is TGTGCCAGCAGCCCTCGAAGAGGGAGCAATGAGCAGTTCTTC. Translating it yields CASSPRRGSNEQFF.